This TCR beta chain was identified in a study of T cell responses to AZD1222 COVID-19 vaccine. Study context: Analyses pooled second doses at about 4 or about 12 weeks.

Profiled with immunoSEQ multiplex PCR; TCRdb holds only in-frame clones, not every one. This repertoire shows about 180,000 clones, about 91% found once; its top ten account for more than 7%. Study results and limitations: Spike was spanned by vaccine-associated CD4 TCRs, which were dominant at 160-218 and 743-854. Donors were mostly white British, more females; clonal diversity possibly underestimated. Unmutated variant regions are reportedly targeted by nearly half of spike-specific TCRs.

In this sample, this clone turned up once. As yet, its antigen is unknown. The sequenced sample was peripheral blood, obtained on day 0 of AZD1222 vaccination. This TCR derives from an adult in good health.

The CDR3 reads CASTPFRTVDEKLFF. The CDR3 nucleotides read TGTGCCAGCACTCCATTCAGGACAGTTGATGAAAAACTGTTTTTT. The V call is TRBV2, the J call TRBJ1-4; TRBD1 might be the D (6 bases). This CDR3 is built from 15 residues. CDR1 SNHLY and CDR2 FYNNEI come from the germline V gene. Trimming took 7 bases from V and 6 from J, leaving 18 bases between them.